This record covers a single TCR beta chain. How the authors handled the data: Reference gene primer amplification yielded estimated nucleated cell counts. Clones were sequenced by immunoSEQ multiplex PCR, and TCRdb holds only the in-frame ones, with some missing. The DNA gave D and trimming, while V, J and clone size come from that table. The repertoire includes roughly 150,000 clones, approximately 88% of them detected once, and roughly a tenth sits in the top ten. CDR3 length: 14 amino acids. Germline CDR1 is SGHTS and CDR2 is YDEGEE. Trimming took 0 bases from V and 0 from J, leaving 7 bases between them. The data derive from a study of blood T cell repertoires in COVID-19. At the level of the study: Researchers got acute and convalescent COVID-19 samples from the United States, Italy and Spain. PBMCs, B-cell-depleted T cells, or T cells were the source of the cDNA or gDNA that made up the material.

The rearrangement joins TRBV5-8 to TRBJ2-7; a weak D match, TRBD1 (5 bases). The sequencing input was peripheral blood. The clonotype was recovered from a woman over 75 with active or convalescent COVID-19. CDR3 DNA: TGTGCCAGCAGCTTGGCAGGGAACTCCTACGAGCAGTACTTC. It yields the protein CASSLAGNSYEQYF. The full variable domain, its missing parts supplied by reference TRBV5-8 and TRBJ2-7, is EAGVTQSPTHLIKTRGQQATLRCSPISGHTSVYWYQQALGLGLQFLLWYDEGEERNRGNFPPRFSGRQFPNYSSELNVNALELEDSALYLCASSLAGNSYEQYFGPGTRLTVT.